These 16 T cell receptor beta chains share one sample of origin, sequenced in a study of human T cells and chemical hapten exposure. In TCRdb, the RACE reads were re-called with MiXCR into one record per CDR3 protein. The sample carries approximately 52,000 distinct CDR3 sequences, around 10% recorded once. The time point was: patch test 1, 2 weeks after DPC sensitization. The treatment was: therapeutic diphenylcyclopropenone sensitization with weekly scalp DPC. Whole blood that had not been fractionated was the source of extracted total RNA. The sample was whole blood, taken in connection with sensitization to the hapten diphenylcyclopropenone (DPC). The receptors here all came from a woman in her forties with alopecia areata. Some clones in this sample may be carry-over from other donors' samples.

This clonotype was seen a handful of times. CDR3 nucleotide sequence: TGTGCCAGCACCTTTGTGGGGTCCGAGACCCAGTACTTC. It specifies CASTFVGSETQYF. The chain recombines TRBV28 with TRBJ2-5, with D hard to call. Trimming cost V 7 bases and J 5 bases, with 14 bases left between them. The CDR3 is 13 residues long. Germline V gives CDR1 MDHEN, CDR2 SYDVKM. Filled out from reference TRBV28 and TRBJ2-5, the complete variable domain reads DVKVTQSSRYLVKRTGEKVFLECVQDMDHENMFWYRQDPGLGLRLIYFSYDVKMKEKGDIPEGYSVSREKKERFSLILESASTNQTSMYLCASTFVGSETQYFGPGTRLLVL.

This clonotype was recorded at least ten times. The chain uses TRBV28 and TRBJ1-1, with D possibly being TRBD1 (6 bases). The CDR3 has 14 amino acids. V lost 3 bases and J 11 bases, leaving 19 bases between the germline ends. The germline V gene has CDR1 MDHEN and CDR2 SYDVKM. CDR3 coding DNA: TGTGCCAGCAGTTTTGGGGGCATCGGGGCCACCGCTTTCTTT. Its protein product is CASSFGGIGATAFF.

The chain uses TRBV28 and TRBJ2-3; 11 bases match TRBD2. The CDR3 extends over 14 amino acids. The trim removed 8 bases at V and 1 base at J, leaving 2 bases unmatched. Germline values: CDR1 MDHEN, CDR2 SYDVKM. CDR3 sequence (DNA): TGTGCCAGCGCGGGACTAGCGGGCACAGATACGCAGTATTTT. Translating gives CASAGLAGTDTQYF.

This clonotype was detected a few times. The chain is built from TRBV28 and TRBJ2-7; D is tentatively TRBD1 or TRBD2 (5 bases each). Trimming removed 8 bases at V and 5 bases at J, with 16 bases between. CDR1 and CDR2 from the germline V gene are MDHEN and SYDVKM. The CDR3 sequence is 13 residues long. The CDR3 here is CASLLPGDHEQYF. The CDR3 region has the DNA TGTGCCAGCCTACTCCCCGGGGACCACGAGCAGTACTTC.

The V gene is TRBV6-5, the J gene TRBJ2-2, with D tentatively TRBD1 (6 bases). Between the trimmed V and J ends, which lost 6 bases and 1 base, there was a span of 6 bases. The germline CDR1 and CDR2 sequences are MNHEY and SVGAGI. This CDR3 comprises 13 residues. The CDR3: CASRQGNTGELFF. CDR3 nucleotide sequence: TGTGCCAGCAGACAGGGGAACACCGGGGAGCTGTTTTTT.

Ten or more counts support this clonotype. The chain carries TRBV18 and TRBJ1-1, with 9 positions matching TRBD1. Per the germline V gene, CDR1 is KGHSH and CDR2 is LQKENI. CDR3 length equals 13 residues. With 4 bases clipped from V and 4 bases from J, the junction kept 1 base outside the gene matches. This CDR3 reads CASSLTGGTEAFF. The DNA of the CDR3 is TGTGCCAGCTCACTGACAGGGGGCACTGAAGCTTTCTTT.

This clonotype was seen repeatedly, ten times or more. This rearrangement joins TRBV7-9 to TRBJ1-1, with D possibly being TRBD1 (5 bases). In germline, CDR1 is SEHNR, CDR2 FQNEAQ (reference sequence). V lost 5 bases and J 10 bases, leaving 11 bases between the germline ends. CDR3 length: 11 residues. In DNA, the CDR3 is TGTGCCAGCAGCCCAGGGTCGGCAGCTTTCTTT. This translates into CASSPGSAAFF.

The J gene is TRBJ2-7, the V gene TRBV18; D is perhaps TRBD1 or TRBD2 (5 bases each). This CDR3 region has 14 residues. CDR1 and CDR2 (germline): KGHSH, LQKENI. The V end was cut by 0 bases, the J end by 2 bases, with 8 bases between. This CDR3 reads CASSPPGDPYEQYF. In DNA form, the CDR3 reads TGTGCCAGCTCACCACCGGGGGACCCCTACGAGCAGTACTTC.

The chain carries TRBV10-2 and TRBJ2-7; 10 positions match TRBD1. V shed 7 bases and J 3 bases; nucleotides not matched to a gene: 9. Looked up from germline, CDR1 is WSHSY and CDR2 is SAAADI. The CDR3 extends over 15 amino acids. CDR3 loop: CASNVGGTGDYEQYF. The CDR3 DNA reads as TGCGCCAGCAATGTCGGCGGGACAGGGGACTACGAGCAGTACTTC.

This clonotype was seen a few times. This sequence joins TRBV7-9 and TRBJ2-3; TRBD2 agrees at 8 bases. The CDR3 spans 16 residues. CDR1 SEHNR and CDR2 FQNEAQ come from the germline V gene (reference sequence). Unmatched junction bases numbered 7, after V lost 5 bases and J lost 0 bases. In DNA, the CDR3 is TGTGCCAGCAGCCCCGCCGGGACTAGGAGCACAGATACGCAGTATTTT. Translation gives CASSPAGTRSTDTQYF.

The chain employs TRBV5-1 and TRBJ2-7, with 9 positions matching TRBD1. The CDR3 length is 14 residues. Unmatched junction bases numbered 3, after V lost 4 bases and J lost 1 base. The V gene's germline CDR1 is SGHRS and CDR2 YFSETQ. In DNA, the CDR3 is TGCGCCAGCAGCCATGACAGGGGGTCCTACGAGCAGTACTTC. Protein sequence: CASSHDRGSYEQYF.

The CDR3 DNA follows: TGTGCCAGCAGGATTGGGAGCTCCTACAATGAGCAGTTCTTC. Translated, it gives CASRIGSSYNEQFF. V and J are TRBV6-1 and TRBJ2-1; tentatively, D is TRBD2 (5 bases). Deletions cut 6 bases from V and 0 bases from J, with 9 bases between. Germline CDR1 reads MNHNS; CDR2 reads SASEGT. This CDR3 has 14 amino acids.

The rearrangement uses TRBV29-1 and TRBJ2-3, with a possible D match to TRBD2 (6 bases). The germline CDR1 and CDR2 sequences are SQVTM and ANQGSEA. This CDR3 region has 16 residues. V was clipped by 2 bases and J by 2 bases, with 17 bases between them. This CDR3 reads CSVESRSGSITDTQYF. The CDR3 DNA is TGCAGCGTTGAAAGTCGTAGCGGCTCGATCACAGATACGCAGTATTTT.

The rearrangement joins TRBV6-6 to TRBJ1-4; D possibly corresponds to TRBD1 (5 bases). This CDR3 region has 13 residues. The germline gives CDR1 MNHNY, CDR2 SVGAGI (reference sequence). V was cut by 2 bases and J by 7 bases, with 8 bases left in between. The CDR3 DNA is TGTGCCAGCAGTTACGGGGGGACTGAAAAACTGTTTTTT. It is translated as CASSYGGTEKLFF.

The chain is built from TRBV5-1 and TRBJ2-1; no clear D gene. This CDR3 comprises 14 residues. CDR1 is SGHRS, CDR2 YFSETQ, per germline. V was trimmed by 3 bases and J by 6 bases, leaving 13 bases between them. CDR3 nucleotides: TGCGCCAGCAGCTCGGACCTTCCTGGCAATGAGCAGTTCTTC. This translates into CASSSDLPGNEQFF.

This chain uses TRBV5-1 with TRBJ2-7; D may be TRBD1 (5 bases). This CDR3 is built from 14 residues. Germline-derived CDR1 and CDR2 are SGHRS and YFSETQ. V dropped 4 bases and J dropped 3 bases, with 14 bases sitting between them. The DNA of the CDR3 is TGCGCCAGCAGCCCCCAGCAGGGTAACTACGAGCAGTACTTC. Translating it yields CASSPQQGNYEQYF.